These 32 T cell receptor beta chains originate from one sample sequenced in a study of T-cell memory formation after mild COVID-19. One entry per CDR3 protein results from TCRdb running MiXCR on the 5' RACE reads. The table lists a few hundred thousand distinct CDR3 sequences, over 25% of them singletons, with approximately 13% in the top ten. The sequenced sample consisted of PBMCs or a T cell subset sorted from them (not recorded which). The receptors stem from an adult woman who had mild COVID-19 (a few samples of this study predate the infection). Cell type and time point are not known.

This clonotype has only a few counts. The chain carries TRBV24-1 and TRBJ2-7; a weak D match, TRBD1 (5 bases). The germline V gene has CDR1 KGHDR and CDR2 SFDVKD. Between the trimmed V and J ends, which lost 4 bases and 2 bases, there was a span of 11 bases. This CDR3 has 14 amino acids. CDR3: CATSDPDSPYEQYF. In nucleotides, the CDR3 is TGTGCCACCAGTGACCCAGACAGCCCCTACGAGCAGTACTTC.

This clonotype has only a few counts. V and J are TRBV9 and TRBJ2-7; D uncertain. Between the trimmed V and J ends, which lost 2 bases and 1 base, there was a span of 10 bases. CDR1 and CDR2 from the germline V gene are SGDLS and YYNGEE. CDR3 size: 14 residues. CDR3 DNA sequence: TGTGCCAGCAGCGTTCTTGGGGAATCCTACGAGCAGTACTTC. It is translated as CASSVLGESYEQYF.

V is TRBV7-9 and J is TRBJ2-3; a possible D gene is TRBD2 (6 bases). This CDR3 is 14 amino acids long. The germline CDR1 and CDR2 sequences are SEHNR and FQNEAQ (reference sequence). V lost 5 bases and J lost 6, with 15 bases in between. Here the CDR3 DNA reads TGTGCCAGCAGCCCCGGGGACTGGGGGGATACGCAGTATTTT. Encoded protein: CASSPGDWGDTQYF.

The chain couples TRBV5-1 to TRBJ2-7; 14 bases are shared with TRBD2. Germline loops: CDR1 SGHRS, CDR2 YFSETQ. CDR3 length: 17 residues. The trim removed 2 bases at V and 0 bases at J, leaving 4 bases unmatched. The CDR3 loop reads CASSFGTSGSSSYEQYF. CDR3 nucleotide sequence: TGCGCCAGCAGCTTCGGGACTAGCGGGAGTAGCTCCTACGAGCAGTACTTC.

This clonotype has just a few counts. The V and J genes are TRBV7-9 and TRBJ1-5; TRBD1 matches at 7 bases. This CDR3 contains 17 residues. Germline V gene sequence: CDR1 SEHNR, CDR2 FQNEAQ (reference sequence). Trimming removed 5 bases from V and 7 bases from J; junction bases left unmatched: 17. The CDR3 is CASSPGVGNRGGQPQHF. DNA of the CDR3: TGTGCCAGCAGCCCCGGTGTGGGAAACAGGGGAGGGCAGCCCCAGCATTTT.

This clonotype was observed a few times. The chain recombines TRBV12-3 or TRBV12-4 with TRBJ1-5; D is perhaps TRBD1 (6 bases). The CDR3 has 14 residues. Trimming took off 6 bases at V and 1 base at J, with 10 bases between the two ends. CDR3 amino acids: CASSHGQSNQPQHF. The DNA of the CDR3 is TGTGCCAGCAGCCACGGACAGAGCAATCAGCCCCAGCATTTT.

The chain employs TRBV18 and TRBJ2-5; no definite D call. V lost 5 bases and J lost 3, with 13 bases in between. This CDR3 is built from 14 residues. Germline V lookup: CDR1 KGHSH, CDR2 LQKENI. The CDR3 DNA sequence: TGTGCCAGCTCAATGGGCGTGGGGAAAGAGACCCAGTACTTC. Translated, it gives CASSMGVGKETQYF.

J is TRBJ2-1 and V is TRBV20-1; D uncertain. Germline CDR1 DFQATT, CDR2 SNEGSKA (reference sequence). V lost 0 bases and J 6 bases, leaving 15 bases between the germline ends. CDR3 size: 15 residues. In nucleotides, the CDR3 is TGCAGTGCTAGAGATCCCCCTGGGCCTCTCAATGAGCAGTTCTTC. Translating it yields CSARDPPGPLNEQFF.

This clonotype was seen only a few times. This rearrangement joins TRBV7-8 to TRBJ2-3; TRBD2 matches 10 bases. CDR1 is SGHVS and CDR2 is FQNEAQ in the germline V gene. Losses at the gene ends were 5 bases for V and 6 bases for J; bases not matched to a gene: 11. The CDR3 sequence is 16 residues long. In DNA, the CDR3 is TGTGCCAGCAGCCGACCATCTAGCGGGAGAGGTGATACGCAGTATTTT. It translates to CASSRPSSGRGDTQYF.

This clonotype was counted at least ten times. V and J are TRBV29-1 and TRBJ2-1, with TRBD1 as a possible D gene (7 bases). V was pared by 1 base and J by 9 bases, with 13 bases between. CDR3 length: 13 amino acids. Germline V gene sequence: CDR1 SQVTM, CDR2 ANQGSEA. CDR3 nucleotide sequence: TGCAGCGTTGAAGGGCGCCAGGGGGGTGAGCAGTTCTTC. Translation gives CSVEGRQGGEQFF.

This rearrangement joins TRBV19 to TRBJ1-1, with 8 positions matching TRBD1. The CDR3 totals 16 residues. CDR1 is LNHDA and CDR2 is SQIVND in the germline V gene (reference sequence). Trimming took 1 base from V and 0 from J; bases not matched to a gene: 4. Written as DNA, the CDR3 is TGTGCCAGTAGTATAGGCACAGGGGGTTTGAACACTGAAGCTTTCTTT. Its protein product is CASSIGTGGLNTEAFF.

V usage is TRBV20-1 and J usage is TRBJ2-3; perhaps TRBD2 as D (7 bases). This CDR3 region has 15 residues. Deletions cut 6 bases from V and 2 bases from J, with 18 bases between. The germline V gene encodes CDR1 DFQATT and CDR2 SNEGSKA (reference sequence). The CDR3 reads CSARAVGGLTDTQYF. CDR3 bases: TGCAGTGCCCGTGCGGTGGGGGGGCTCACAGATACGCAGTATTTT.

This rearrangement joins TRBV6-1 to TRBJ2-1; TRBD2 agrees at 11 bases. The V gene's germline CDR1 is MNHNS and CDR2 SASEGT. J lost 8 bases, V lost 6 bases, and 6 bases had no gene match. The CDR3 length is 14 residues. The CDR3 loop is CASRTGTSGDEQFF. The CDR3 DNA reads TGTGCCAGCAGGACCGGGACTAGCGGCGATGAGCAGTTCTTC.

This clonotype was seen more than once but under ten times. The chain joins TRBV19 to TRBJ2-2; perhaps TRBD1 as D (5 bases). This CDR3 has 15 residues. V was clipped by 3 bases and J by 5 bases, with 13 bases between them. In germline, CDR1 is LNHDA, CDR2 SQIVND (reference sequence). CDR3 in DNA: TGTGCCAGTAGTATTGCAGGGATGGAGACCGGGGAGCTGTTTTTT. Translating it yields CASSIAGMETGELFF. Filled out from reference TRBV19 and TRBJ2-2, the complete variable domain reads DGGITQSPKYLFRKEGQNVTLSCEQNLNHDAMYWYRQDPGQGLRLIYYSQIVNDFQKGDIAEGYSVSREKKESFPLTVTSAQKNPTAFYLCASSIAGMETGELFFGEGSRLTVL.

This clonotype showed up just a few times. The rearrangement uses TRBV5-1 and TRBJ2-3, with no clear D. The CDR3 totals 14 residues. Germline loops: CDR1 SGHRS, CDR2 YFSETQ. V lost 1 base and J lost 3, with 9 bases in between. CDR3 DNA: TGCGCCAGCAGCTTGAATCGTCGGACAGATACGCAGTATTTT. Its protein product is CASSLNRRTDTQYF.

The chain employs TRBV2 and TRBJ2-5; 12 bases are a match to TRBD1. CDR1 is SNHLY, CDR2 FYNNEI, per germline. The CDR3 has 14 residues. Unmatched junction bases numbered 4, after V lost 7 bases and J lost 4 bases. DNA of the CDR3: TGTGCCAGCAAGGGACAGGGGGCGGGAGAGACCCAGTACTTC. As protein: CASKGQGAGETQYF.

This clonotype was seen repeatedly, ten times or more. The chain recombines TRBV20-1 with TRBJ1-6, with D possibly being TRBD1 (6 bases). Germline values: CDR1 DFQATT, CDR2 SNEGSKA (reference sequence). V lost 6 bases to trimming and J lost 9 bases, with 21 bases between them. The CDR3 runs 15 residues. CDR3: CSAATLAGESSPLHF. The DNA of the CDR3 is TGCAGTGCCGCTACTTTGGCAGGGGAGAGTTCACCCCTCCACTTT.

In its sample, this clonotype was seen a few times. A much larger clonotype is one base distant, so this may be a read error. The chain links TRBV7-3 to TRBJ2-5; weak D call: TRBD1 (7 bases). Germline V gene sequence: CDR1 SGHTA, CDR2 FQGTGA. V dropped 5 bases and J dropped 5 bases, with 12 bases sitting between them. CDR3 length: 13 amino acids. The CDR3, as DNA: TGTGCCAGCAGCCGGGACAGCGGGGAGACCCAGTACTTC. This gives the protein CASSRDSGETQYF. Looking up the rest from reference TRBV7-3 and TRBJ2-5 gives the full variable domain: GAGVSQTPSNKVTEKGKYVELRCDPISGHTALYWYRQSLGQGPEFLIYFQGTGAADDSGLPNDRFFAVRPEGSVSTLKIQRTERGDSAVYLCASSRDSGETQYFGPGTRLLVL.

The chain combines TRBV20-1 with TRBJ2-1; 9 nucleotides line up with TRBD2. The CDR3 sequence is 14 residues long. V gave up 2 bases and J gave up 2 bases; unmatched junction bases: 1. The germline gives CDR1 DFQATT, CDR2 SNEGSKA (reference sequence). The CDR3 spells CSARTSGPYNEQFF. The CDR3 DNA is TGCAGTGCTAGAACTAGCGGGCCCTACAATGAGCAGTTCTTC.

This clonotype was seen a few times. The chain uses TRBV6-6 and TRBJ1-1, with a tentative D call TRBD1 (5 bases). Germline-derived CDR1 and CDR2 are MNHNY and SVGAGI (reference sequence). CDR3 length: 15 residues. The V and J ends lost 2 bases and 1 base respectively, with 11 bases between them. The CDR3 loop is CASSYGGTANTEAFF. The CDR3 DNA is TGTGCCAGCAGTTACGGGGGGACGGCGAACACTGAAGCTTTCTTT.

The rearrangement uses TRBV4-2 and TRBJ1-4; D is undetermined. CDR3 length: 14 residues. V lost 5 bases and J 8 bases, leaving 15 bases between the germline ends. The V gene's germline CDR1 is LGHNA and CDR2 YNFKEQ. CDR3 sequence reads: CASSSEVAVEKLFF. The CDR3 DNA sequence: TGTGCCAGCAGCTCGGAGGTTGCTGTCGAAAAACTGTTTTTT.

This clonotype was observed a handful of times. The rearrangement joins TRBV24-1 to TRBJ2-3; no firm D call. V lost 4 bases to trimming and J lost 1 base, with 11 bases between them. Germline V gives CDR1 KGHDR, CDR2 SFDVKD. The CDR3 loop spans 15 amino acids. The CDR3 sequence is CATSDVGVGTDTQYF. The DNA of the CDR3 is TGTGCCACCAGTGACGTTGGAGTGGGCACAGATACGCAGTATTTT.

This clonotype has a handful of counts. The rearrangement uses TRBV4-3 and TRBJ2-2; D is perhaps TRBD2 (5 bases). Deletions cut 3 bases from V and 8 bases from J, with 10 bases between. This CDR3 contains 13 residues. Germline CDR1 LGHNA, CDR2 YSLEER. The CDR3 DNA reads TGCGCCAGCAGCCACCTAGGGAGAGGGGAGCTGTTTTTT. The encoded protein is CASSHLGRGELFF.

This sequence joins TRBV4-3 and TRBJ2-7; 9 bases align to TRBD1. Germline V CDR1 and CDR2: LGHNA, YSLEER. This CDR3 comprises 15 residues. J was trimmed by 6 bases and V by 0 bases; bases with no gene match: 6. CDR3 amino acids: CASSQETRDRAEQYF. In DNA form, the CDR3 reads TGCGCCAGCAGCCAAGAAACCAGGGACAGGGCCGAGCAGTACTTC.

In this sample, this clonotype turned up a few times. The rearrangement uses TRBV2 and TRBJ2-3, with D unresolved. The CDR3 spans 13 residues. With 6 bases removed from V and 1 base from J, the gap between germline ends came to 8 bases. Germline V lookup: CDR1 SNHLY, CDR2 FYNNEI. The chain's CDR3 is CASRPDGTDTQYF. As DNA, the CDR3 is TGTGCCAGCAGACCGGACGGCACAGATACGCAGTATTTT.

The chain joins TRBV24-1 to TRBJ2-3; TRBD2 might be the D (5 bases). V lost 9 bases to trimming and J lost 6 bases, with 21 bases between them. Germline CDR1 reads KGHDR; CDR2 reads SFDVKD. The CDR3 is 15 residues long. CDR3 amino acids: CATAPEGSMADTQYF. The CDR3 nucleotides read TGTGCCACCGCCCCCGAGGGCTCGATGGCGGATACGCAGTATTTT.

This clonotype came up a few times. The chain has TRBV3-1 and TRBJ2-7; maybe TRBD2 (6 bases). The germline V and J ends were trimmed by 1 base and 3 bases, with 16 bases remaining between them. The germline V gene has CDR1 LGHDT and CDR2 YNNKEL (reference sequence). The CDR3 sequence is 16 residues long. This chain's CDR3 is CASSQGVARGGYEQYF. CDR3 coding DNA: TGTGCCAGCAGCCAAGGGGTGGCCCGGGGAGGCTACGAGCAGTACTTC.

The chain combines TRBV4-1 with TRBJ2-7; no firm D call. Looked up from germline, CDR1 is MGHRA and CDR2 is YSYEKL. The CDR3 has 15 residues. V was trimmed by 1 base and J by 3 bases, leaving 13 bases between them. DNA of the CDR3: TGCGCCAGCAGCCAAGGTGGAGTAGACCTCTACGAGCAGTACTTC. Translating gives CASSQGGVDLYEQYF.

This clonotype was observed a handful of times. CDR3 sequence reads: CATSVWGEDTQYF. The CDR3 DNA reads as TGTGCCACCAGCGTTTGGGGAGAGGATACGCAGTATTTT. The genes are TRBV15 and TRBJ2-3, with a possible D match to TRBD2 (5 bases). This CDR3 has 13 residues. CDR1 is LNHNV, CDR2 YYDKDF, per germline (reference sequence). V shed 5 bases and J shed 6 bases, with 12 bases lying between them. The entire variable domain, with the rest obtained from reference TRBV15 and TRBJ2-3, is as follows: DAMVIQNPRYQVTQFGKPVTLSCSQTLNHNVMYWYQQKSSQAPKLLFHYYDKDFNNEADTPDNFQSRRPNTSFCFLDIRSPGLGDTAMYLCATSVWGEDTQYFGPGTRLTVL.

The CDR3 bases are TGTGCCAGCAGAACCACTAGTGCTGCCTCCACCGAGCAGTACTTC. This codes for CASRTTSAASTEQYF. This chain connects TRBV12-3 or TRBV12-4 to TRBJ2-7; a possible D gene is TRBD2 (5 bases). V was clipped by 6 bases and J by 6 bases, with 21 bases between them. The CDR3 has 15 amino acids.

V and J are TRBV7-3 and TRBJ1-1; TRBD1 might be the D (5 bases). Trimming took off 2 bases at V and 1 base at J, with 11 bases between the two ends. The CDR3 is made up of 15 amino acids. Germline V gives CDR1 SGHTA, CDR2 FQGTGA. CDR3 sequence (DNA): TGTGCCAGCAGCTTAGGGGGAACATCGAACACTGAAGCTTTCTTT. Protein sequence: CASSLGGTSNTEAFF.

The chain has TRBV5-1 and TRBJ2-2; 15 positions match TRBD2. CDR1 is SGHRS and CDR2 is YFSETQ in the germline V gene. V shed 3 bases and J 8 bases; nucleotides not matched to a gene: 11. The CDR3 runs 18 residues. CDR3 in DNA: TGCGCCAGCAGCTCATCCCTCGGGACTAGCGGGGGGACTGGGGAGCTGTTTTTT. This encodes CASSSSLGTSGGTGELFF.